This is a list of T cell receptor beta chains from one sample in a study of blood T cell repertoires in COVID-19. Assay used: immunoSEQ multiplex PCR; TCRdb lists only in-frame clones, some missing. The repertoire includes 110,000 or so clones, about 90% of them detected once, and about 4.5% sits in the top ten. The sequenced sample consisted of peripheral blood. The receptors were sampled from a woman between 50 and 59 years old with acute or convalescent COVID-19. CDR3s include the opening cysteine and the closing phenylalanine or tryptophan. The D gene is left open where the match is weak. Clone size appears in some rows only: once, few, many, or a class for an expanded clone.

clone_size: .
j_call: TRBJ2-7
v_call: TRBV2
d_call: .
cdr3_aa: CASMPEAGAGQYF
cdr3_nt: TGTGCCAGCATGCCGGAGGCGGGGGCCGGGCAGTACTTC

clone_size: .
j_call: TRBJ2-2
v_call: TRBV18
d_call: .
cdr3_aa: CASSPYDSTGELFF
cdr3_nt: TGTGCCAGCTCACCGTATGACAGCACCGGGGAGCTGTTTTTT

clone_size: .
j_call: TRBJ2-1
v_call: TRBV9
d_call: TRBD2
cdr3_aa: CASSAKWGEGIYNEQFF
cdr3_nt: TGTGCCAGCAGCGCTAAGTGGGGGGAGGGAATCTACAATGAGCAGTTCTTC

clone_size: .
j_call: TRBJ2-1
v_call: TRBV4-1
d_call: TRBD2
cdr3_aa: CASSQEKRGGENEQFF
cdr3_nt: TGCGCCAGCAGCCAAGAAAAGCGGGGGGGCGAGAATGAGCAGTTCTTC

clone_size: .
j_call: TRBJ2-7
v_call: TRBV28
d_call: .
cdr3_aa: CASTLDSYEQYF
cdr3_nt: TGTGCCAGCACCTTAGATAGTTACGAGCAGTACTTC

clone_size: .
j_call: TRBJ2-1
v_call: TRBV11-3
d_call: TRBD1
cdr3_aa: CASSSGTGGNNEQFF
cdr3_nt: TGTGCCAGCAGCTCCGGGACAGGGGGTAACAATGAGCAGTTCTTC

clone_size: once
j_call: TRBJ1-3
v_call: TRBV28
d_call: TRBD1
cdr3_aa: CASSLDRALSSGNTIYF
cdr3_nt: TGTGCCAGCAGTTTGGACAGGGCCCTGAGCTCTGGAAACACCATATATTTT

clone_size: .
j_call: TRBJ1-1
v_call: TRBV29-1
d_call: .
cdr3_aa: CSVETSSRSGAFF
cdr3_nt: TGCAGCGTTGAAACTTCCAGCCGGAGTGGAGCTTTCTTT

clone_size: .
j_call: TRBJ2-7
v_call: TRBV10-3
d_call: TRBD2
cdr3_aa: CAVSGTSAEQYF
cdr3_nt: TGTGCCGTGTCCGGGACTAGCGCCGAGCAGTACTTC

clone_size: .
j_call: TRBJ1-6
v_call: TRBV2
d_call: .
cdr3_aa: CASKSEPSDNSPLHF
cdr3_nt: TGTGCCAGCAAGAGTGAGCCCTCGGATAATTCACCCCTCCACTTT

clone_size: .
j_call: TRBJ2-3
v_call: TRBV28
d_call: .
cdr3_aa: CASSLWSVGGDTQYF
cdr3_nt: TGTGCCAGCAGTTTATGGTCAGTTGGGGGGGATACGCAGTATTTT

clone_size: .
j_call: TRBJ2-3
v_call: TRBV11-2
d_call: TRBD1
cdr3_aa: CASSQDRGGTDTQYF
cdr3_nt: TGTGCCAGCAGCCAGGACAGGGGCGGCACAGATACGCAGTATTTT

clone_size: once
j_call: TRBJ1-4
v_call: TRBV9
d_call: .
cdr3_aa: CASSATNREGNEKLFF
cdr3_nt: TGTGCCAGCAGCGCTACTAACAGGGAGGGGAACGAAAAACTGTTTTTT

clone_size: .
j_call: TRBJ2-5
v_call: TRBV5-6
d_call: TRBD2
cdr3_aa: CASSRGLAGAETQYF
cdr3_nt: TGTGCCAGCAGCCGGGGACTAGCGGGGGCAGAGACCCAGTACTTC

clone_size: .
j_call: TRBJ1-6
v_call: TRBV28
d_call: .
cdr3_aa: CASSRYVKAGGSYNSPLHF
cdr3_nt: TGTGCCAGCAGTCGATACGTTAAAGCGGGGGGCTCCTATAATTCACCCCTCCACTTT

clone_size: .
j_call: TRBJ2-1
v_call: TRBV5-1
d_call: TRBD2
cdr3_aa: CASSLGPSGVNNEQFF
cdr3_nt: TGCGCCAGCAGCTTAGGCCCTAGCGGGGTAAACAATGAGCAGTTCTTC